This T cell receptor (beta chain) was recovered during a study of blood T cell repertoires in COVID-19. The wider study: Samples of COVID-19 (acute and convalescent) were obtained from the United States, Italy and Spain. Sources were T cells, B-cell-depleted T cells, or PBMCs; the material itself was cDNA or gDNA.

Source study methods: The authors estimated nucleated cell counts from reference gene primer amplification. Data came from immunoSEQ multiplex PCR; TCRdb stores just in-frame clones and leaves some out. Clone size and the V and J calls come from that table; the DNA yielded D and trimming. The sample holds tens of thousands of clones, approximately 73% seen once. Germline values: CDR1 KGHDR, CDR2 SFDVKD. Trimming took 7 bases from V and 3 from J; bases not matched to a gene: 3. The CDR3 has 14 amino acids. This receptor was taken from a woman aged 45 to 65 with active or convalescent COVID-19. The chain has TRBV24-1 and TRBJ1-4; TRBD1 matches 8 bases. Sequenced sample: peripheral blood. The CDR3 is CATRAQGANEKLFF. The CDR3 DNA sequence: TGTGCCACCAGGGCACAGGGGGCTAATGAAAAACTGTTTTTT.